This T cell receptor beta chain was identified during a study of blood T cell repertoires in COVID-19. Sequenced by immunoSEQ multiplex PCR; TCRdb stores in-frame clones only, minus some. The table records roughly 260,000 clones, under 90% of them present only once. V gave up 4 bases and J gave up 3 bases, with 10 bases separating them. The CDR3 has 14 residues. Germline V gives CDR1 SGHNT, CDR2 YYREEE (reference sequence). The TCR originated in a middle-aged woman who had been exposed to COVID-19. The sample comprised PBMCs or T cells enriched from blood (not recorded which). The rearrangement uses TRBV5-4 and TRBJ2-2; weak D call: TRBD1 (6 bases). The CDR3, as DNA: TGTGCCAGCAGCCTACAGGGTGACACCGGGGAGCTGTTTTTT. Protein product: CASSLQGDTGELFF.